Listed below are T cell receptor beta chains from one sample, sequenced in a study of shared clonotypes between healthy human individuals. Some clones are missing from TCRdb's copy, which holds only in-frame ones; the method was immunoSEQ multiplex PCR. The table lists more than 2 million clones, approximately 96% of them singletons. The sample consisted of naive CD4+ T cells sorted from blood. These receptors were collected from a man aged 18 to 29 in good health. Each CDR3 is given with its conserved first and last residue. A D gene is named only where the DNA matches it firmly. Clone size is stated in some rows and not others, as once, few, many or a class when expanded.

d_call,clone_size,j_call,v_call,cdr3_aa,cdr3_nt
NA,NA,TRBJ2-2,TRBV18,CASSPPLHANTGELFF,TGTGCCAGCTCACCACCCTTACATGCGAACACCGGGGAGCTGTTTTTT
NA,NA,TRBJ1-1,TRBV30,CAGDRRGTEAFF,TGTGCCGGAGACAGACGGGGCACTGAAGCTTTCTTT
NA,once,TRBJ1-3,TRBV4-3,CASSQVGAGNSAGNTIYF,TGCGCCAGCAGCCAAGTGGGGGCAGGAAACTCGGCTGGAAACACCATATATTTT
TRBD1,once,TRBJ2-3,TRBV5-1,CASSRPQGATDTQYF,TGCGCCAGCAGCCGACCACAGGGGGCAACAGATACGCAGTATTTT
TRBD2,NA,TRBJ2-4,TRBV5-1,CASSLVGSGSDIQYF,TGCGCCAGCAGCTTGGTGGGTAGCGGGAGTGACATTCAGTACTTC
NA,once,TRBJ2-1,TRBV9,CASSTGTTRSEQFF,TGTGCCAGCAGCACCGGGACCACGCGCAGTGAGCAGTTCTTC
TRBD1,NA,TRBJ1-1,TRBV7-9,CASSSSGTGRGGEAFF,TGTGCCAGCAGCTCCTCCGGGACAGGGAGAGGGGGTGAAGCTTTCTTT
TRBD1,NA,TRBJ2-7,TRBV7-9,CASSPRQGASYEQYF,TGTGCCAGCAGCCCACGACAGGGGGCCTCCTACGAGCAGTACTTC
NA,NA,TRBJ1-6,TRBV19,CASSGRPSGNSPLHF,TGTGCCAGTAGTGGAAGACCTTCTGGTAATTCACCCCTCCACTTT
TRBD1,NA,TRBJ2-7,TRBV18,CASSPGTALVGQYF,TGTGCCAGCTCCCCCGGGACAGCCCTAGTGGGGCAGTACTTC
NA,NA,TRBJ1-2,TRBV6-5,CASSYTLGQRAGGYTF,TGTGCCAGCAGTTACACCCTCGGACAGAGGGCTGGTGGCTACACCTTC
NA,NA,TRBJ2-6,TRBV27,CATQTLDKGANVLTF,TGTGCCACCCAGACACTTGATAAGGGGGCCAACGTCCTGACTTTC
NA,NA,TRBJ2-7,TRBV5-4,CASSLGAGSSYEQYF,TGTGCCAGCAGCTTGGGAGCCGGCAGCTCCTACGAGCAGTACTTC
TRBD2,NA,TRBJ2-7,TRBV7-2,CASSRTSVEQYF,TGTGCCAGCAGCCGTACTAGCGTCGAGCAGTACTTC
NA,NA,TRBJ2-1,TRBV9,CASSVARDSGLYNEQFF,TGTGCCAGCAGCGTAGCTCGGGACTCGGGGCTCTACAATGAGCAGTTCTTC
NA,NA,TRBJ1-1,TRBV19,CASSPAWGGGTEAFF,TGTGCCAGTAGTCCCGCCTGGGGGGGCGGCACTGAAGCTTTCTTT
NA,once,TRBJ2-7,TRBV7-2,CASSLGSTSAEQYF,TGTGCCAGCAGCTTAGGGTCGACTAGTGCCGAGCAGTACTTC
TRBD2,NA,TRBJ2-4,TRBV10-3,CAISEKSGGARNIQYF,TGTGCCATCAGTGAGAAGAGCGGGGGGGCCAGGAACATTCAGTACTTC
NA,NA,TRBJ1-1,TRBV2,CASRTEMNTEAFF,TGTGCCAGCAGAACGGAGATGAACACTGAAGCTTTCTTT
TRBD2,NA,TRBJ2-5,TRBV11-2,CASSFSGGETQYF,TGTGCCAGCAGCTTTAGCGGGGGCGAGACCCAGTACTTC
NA,few,TRBJ2-2,TRBV19,CASVGRWNTGELFF,TGTGCCAGCGTGGGAAGGTGGAACACCGGGGAGCTGTTTTTT
NA,NA,TRBJ1-3,TRBV7-9,CASSLAGQPNSGNTIYF,TGTGCCAGCAGCTTAGCCGGACAGCCTAACTCTGGAAACACCATATATTTT
NA,NA,TRBJ2-7,TRBV7-2,CASSLEVGENYEQYF,TGTGCCAGCAGCTTAGAAGTAGGAGAAAACTACGAGCAGTACTTC
NA,NA,TRBJ1-1,TRBV7-9,CASSLRSGGGDTEAFF,TGTGCCAGCAGCTTGCGGTCCGGGGGCGGAGACACTGAAGCTTTCTTT
NA,NA,TRBJ2-7,TRBV30,CAWSPNLYEQYF,TGTGCCTGGAGCCCGAATCTGTACGAGCAGTACTTC
TRBD1,NA,TRBJ2-5,TRBV19,CASRTGLPGETQYF,TGTGCCAGTAGGACAGGGCTCCCCGGCGAGACCCAGTACTTC
NA,NA,TRBJ1-6,TRBV11-2,CASSFSSPLHF,TGTGCCAGCAGCTTCTCTTCACCCCTCCACTTT
TRBD1,NA,TRBJ2-5,TRBV2,CASRATGGRQETQYF,TGTGCCAGCAGGGCGACAGGGGGCCGGCAAGAGACCCAGTACTTC
NA,NA,TRBJ2-1,TRBV5-4,CASRNDIYNEQFF,TGTGCCAGCAGGAATGACATCTACAATGAGCAGTTCTTC
NA,NA,TRBJ2-1,TRBV20-1,CSARGLNEQFF,TGCAGTGCTAGAGGGCTTAATGAGCAGTTCTTC
TRBD1,NA,TRBJ2-2,TRBV2,CASSGQGVPGELFF,TGTGCCAGCAGTGGACAGGGGGTACCCGGGGAGCTGTTTTTT